The following is a T cell receptor (beta chain) sequence with its context. Its antigen is still unknown. Base qualities are missing; no much larger clone stands one base away. To prepare the library, the immunoSEQ multiplex PCR assay was applied. TCRdb retrieved this table from immuneACCESS and kept in-frame rearrangements only. Not all clones are present; in checked studies, unresolved V genes account for under half, and no reason is known for the remainder. Across this sample there are 90,000 to 110,000 clones, with about 83% seen only once. The ten largest clones take up less than 15% of the sample. The data were taken from a study of control samples from healthy donors and cancer patients (dated by TCRdb to about 2020). V is pared back by 2 bases and J by 5 bases, with 12 bases lying between the germline termini. CDR1 and CDR2 (KGHSH, LQKENI) derive from the germline V gene. Inclusive of the bounding cysteine and phenylalanine, the CDR3 is 14 residues long. This entry keeps only the CDR3 DNA: 42 bases, framed from base 1.

The V gene is TRBV18 and the J gene is TRBJ1-2; no D gene is confidently identified. The sequenced sample consisted of blood. This TCR came from a woman aged 50 to 60 in good health. The sequenced DNA: TGTGCCAGCTCACCATCCAGCAACTTTTATGGCTACACCTTC. Translated, this is CASSPSSNFYGYTF.